The next 31 T cell receptor beta chains were all read from a single sample in a study of Graves' ophthalmopathy and Graves' hyperthyroidism. From RNA, the CDR3 regions of TCR beta chains were amplified and sequenced. HTBI primers served in a first-round RT-PCR, which a second-round multiplex PCR followed. TCRdb redid the calling of the multiplex PCR reads with MiXCR, one entry per CDR3 protein. The sample records a few hundred thousand distinct CDR3 sequences, approximately 35% being singletons. Source material: peripheral blood or thyroid tissue (not recorded which). These receptors were taken from an adult man with Graves' hyperthyroidism.

This clonotype was seen only a few times. One end of the junction varies from germline; a read error may be responsible. The chain uses TRBV7-8 and TRBJ1-5, with TRBD1 matching over 12 bases. The CDR3 sequence is 13 residues long. Germline V CDR1 and CDR2: SGHVS, FQNEAQ. CDR3 coding DNA: TGTGCCAGCAGCACCCGGGACAGGGGGCCCGAGCATTTT. It specifies CASSTRDRGPEHF.

This clonotype was seen more than once but under ten times. J is TRBJ2-3 and V is TRBV7-3, with D maybe TRBD1 (6 bases). This CDR3 is built from 14 residues. The ends were cut back, 2 bases at V and 2 bases at J, with 8 bases in the middle. Germline CDR1 reads SGHTA; CDR2 reads FQGTGA. CDR3 in DNA: TGTGCCAGCAGCTTAGGGGGCTTCACAGATACGCAGTATTTT. Translation: CASSLGGFTDTQYF.

The chain joins TRBV15 to TRBJ1-2; TRBD1 is a possible D gene (5 bases). CDR3 length: 15 amino acids. Germline V gene sequence: CDR1 LNHNV, CDR2 YYDKDF (reference sequence). V lost 5 bases to trimming and J lost 5 bases, with 18 bases between them. CDR3 bases: TGTGCCACCAGCCTCGCAGGGAGGGAACTATATGGCTACACCTTC. It yields the protein CATSLAGRELYGYTF.

The CDR3 nucleotides are TGTGCCAGCAGGGACGCTAACATTCAGTACTTC. Encoded protein: CASRDANIQYF. The chain links TRBV6-5 to TRBJ2-4; no definite D call. The CDR3 sequence is 11 residues long. V was trimmed by 6 bases and J by 7 bases, leaving 7 bases between them. The germline gives CDR1 MNHEY, CDR2 SVGAGI.

As concerns this clonotype: This clone may be a read error of a much larger clone one base away. In this CDR3 the conserved last residue, phenylalanine or tryptophan, is missing, so a read error is likely. The V call is TRBV12-3 or TRBV12-4, the J call TRBJ1-1; TRBD1 matches 8 bases. The CDR3 is made up of 15 amino acids. With V trimmed by 5 bases and J by 1 base, 6 bases remained unmatched. The CDR3 protein is CASSQTGVQNTEAFL. The CDR3 DNA reads TGTGCCAGCAGTCAGACAGGGGTCCAGAACACTGAAGCTTTCCTT.

In this sample, this clonotype turned up many times. This chain connects TRBV19 to TRBJ1-1; possible D gene TRBD1, 6 bases. The germline gives CDR1 LNHDA, CDR2 SQIVND (reference sequence). Trimming took off 6 bases at V and 1 base at J, with 15 bases between the two ends. The CDR3 is made up of 15 amino acids. The CDR3 loop is CASRPSGVSNTEAFF. In DNA form, the CDR3 reads TGTGCCAGTAGACCCTCAGGGGTCTCGAACACTGAAGCTTTCTTT.

Comment on this clonotype: Possible read error: a much larger clone is one base away. This rearrangement joins TRBV9 to TRBJ2-5; possible D gene TRBD2, 5 bases. The CDR3 length is 14 residues. Germline-derived CDR1 and CDR2 are SGDLS and YYNGEE. The V gene lost 6 bases and the J gene lost 6 bases, with 18 bases spanning the gap. CDR3 nucleotide sequence: TGTGCCAGCACACGGGATACGTCTGGGAAGACCCAGTACTTC. It encodes CASTRDTSGKTQYF.

In the case of this clonotype: A much larger clone lies a single base off, so this may be a read error. The rearrangement links TRBV20-1 to TRBJ2-2; D perhaps matches TRBD2 (7 bases). Trimming cost V 7 bases and J 7 bases, with 19 bases left between them. This CDR3 has 14 amino acids. Germline V gene data show CDR1 as DFQATT and CDR2 as SNEGSKA (reference sequence). This chain's CDR3 is CSVASLGGDGELFF. The DNA for the CDR3 is TGCAGTGTTGCATCCTTAGGGGGGGACGGGGAGCTGTTTTTT.

This clonotype was detected many times. The gene calls are TRBV9 and TRBJ2-7; a possible D gene is TRBD1 (7 bases). Germline CDR1 reads SGDLS; CDR2 reads YYNGEE. This CDR3 has 14 amino acids. V was trimmed by 0 bases and J by 4 bases, leaving 11 bases between them. The CDR3 loop is CASSVGGDSYEQYF. CDR3 nucleotides: TGTGCCAGCAGCGTAGGGGGGGACAGTTACGAGCAGTACTTC.

This clonotype was found many times. The chain is built from TRBV7-9 and TRBJ1-1; weak D call: TRBD1 (6 bases). Germline CDR1 reads SEHNR; CDR2 reads FQNEAQ (reference sequence). The CDR3 has 14 amino acids. V was cut by 3 bases and J by 5 bases, with 13 bases left in between. CDR3 residues: CASSLIRGGTEAFF. CDR3 bases: TGTGCCAGCAGCTTGATCAGGGGAGGGACTGAAGCTTTCTTT.

This clonotype was seen only a few times. This chain joins TRBV20-1 and TRBJ2-3; TRBD2 is a possible D gene (6 bases). The germline V gene encodes CDR1 DFQATT and CDR2 SNEGSKA (reference sequence). CDR3 length: 14 residues. The V and J ends lost 1 base and 6 bases respectively, with 14 bases between them. The CDR3 loop is CSARAAGRGDTQYF. DNA of the CDR3: TGCAGTGCTAGAGCGGCAGGCCGGGGGGATACGCAGTATTTT.

This clonotype has a count of ten or more. The chain employs TRBV24-1 and TRBJ2-5; D tentatively reads TRBD1 or TRBD2 (5 bases each). V was trimmed by 4 bases and J by 5 bases, leaving 13 bases between them. Per germline, CDR1 KGHDR and CDR2 SFDVKD. This CDR3 has 14 residues. CDR3 in DNA: TGTGCCACCAGTGAGTGGGACGGTGGCGAGACCCAGTACTTC. Protein: CATSEWDGGETQYF.

This clonotype occurred many times. The chain joins TRBV7-9 to TRBJ1-3; a weak D match, TRBD1 (6 bases). This CDR3 has 15 amino acids. Germline CDR1 is SEHNR and CDR2 is FQNEAQ (reference sequence). V was clipped by 3 bases and J by 3 bases, with 12 bases between them. As DNA, the CDR3 is TGTGCCAGCAGCTTTCGGGGGCTGGATGGAAACACCATATATTTT. The encoded protein is CASSFRGLDGNTIYF.

The chain couples TRBV6-5 to TRBJ1-2; 11 nucleotides line up with TRBD1. The junction had 6 bases not matched to a gene; V was cut back by 6 bases and J by 3 bases. The CDR3 contains 15 residues. Germline V gene sequence: CDR1 MNHEY, CDR2 SVGAGI. The CDR3 bases are TGTGCCAGCAGCTGGGGGACAGGGGGGCACTATGGCTACACCTTC. Its translation is CASSWGTGGHYGYTF.

This chain links TRBV6-5 with TRBJ2-5, with D unresolved. Trimming stripped 4 bases from V and 1 base from J, with 10 bases between. The CDR3 covers 14 residues. CDR1 and CDR2 (germline): MNHEY, SVGAGI. This CDR3 is CASSSLGPQETQYF. CDR3 nucleotides: TGTGCCAGCAGTTCCTTGGGCCCCCAAGAGACCCAGTACTTC.

The chain joins TRBV10-1 to TRBJ1-2, with a weak D call TRBD1 (5 bases). This CDR3 is built from 14 residues. V lost 8 bases to trimming and J lost 4 bases, with 17 bases between them. Germline loops: CDR1 WNHNN, CDR2 SYGVQD (reference sequence). CDR3 in DNA: TGCGCCAGCCGGAACAGGACCCGCTTCTATGGCTACACCTTC. It is translated as CASRNRTRFYGYTF.

This clonotype was picked up a small number of times. The junction does not match germline at one end; this may be a read error. The chain recombines TRBV5-4 with TRBJ1-2; the D gene is possibly TRBD1 (6 bases). The germline CDR1 and CDR2 sequences are SGHNT and YYREEE (reference sequence). The CDR3 extends over 13 amino acids. This CDR3 is CASSRQENYGYTF. The CDR3 nucleotides read TGTGCTAGCAGCCGACAGGAAAACTATGGCTACACCTTC. The variable domain in full, completed from reference TRBV5-4 and TRBJ1-2, reads ETGVTQSPTHLIKTRGQQVTLRCSSQSGHNTVSWYQQALGQGPQFIFQYYREEENGRGNFPPRFSGLQFPNYSSELNVNALELDDSALYLCASSRQENYGYTFGSGTRLTVV.

This clonotype was counted many times. The chain joins TRBV7-3 to TRBJ2-6, with a possible D match to TRBD2 (7 bases). The CDR3 totals 18 residues. Germline loops: CDR1 SGHTA, CDR2 FQGTGA. Trimming cost V 1 base and J 0 bases, with 13 bases left between them. CDR3 protein: CASSLRGGAPSGANVLTF. As DNA, the CDR3 is TGTGCCAGCAGCTTAAGAGGGGGGGCTCCCTCTGGGGCCAACGTCCTGACTTTC. Supplemented by reference TRBV7-3 and TRBJ2-6, the full variable domain reads GAGVSQTPSNKVTEKGKYVELRCDPISGHTALYWYRQSLGQGPEFLIYFQGTGAADDSGLPNDRFFAVRPEGSVSTLKIQRTERGDSAVYLCASSLRGGAPSGANVLTFGAGSRLTVL.

The rearrangement links TRBV5-1 to TRBJ2-3; D unclear. Deletions cut 1 base from V and 0 bases from J, with 6 bases between. Per germline, CDR1 SGHRS and CDR2 YFSETQ. CDR3 length: 14 amino acids. The CDR3 DNA reads TGCGCCAGCAGCTTGTGGGCTAGCACAGATACGCAGTATTTT. This translates into CASSLWASTDTQYF. Supplemented by reference TRBV5-1 and TRBJ2-3, the full variable domain reads KAGVTQTPRYLIKTRGQQVTLSCSPISGHRSVSWYQQTPGQGLQFLFEYFSETQRNKGNFPGRFSGRQFSNSRSEMNVSTLELGDSALYLCASSLWASTDTQYFGPGTRLTVL.

About this clonotype itself: One base away lies a much larger clone, so this may be a sequencing read error. V and J are TRBV12-3 or TRBV12-4 and TRBJ1-2, with TRBD1 identical over 11 bases. The CDR3 has 15 residues. The J segment lost 6 bases and the V segment lost 8 bases, leaving 11 bases of the junction unmatched. The CDR3 loop reads CASGPRTGGQHGYTF. The CDR3 DNA follows: TGTGCCAGCGGTCCCAGGACAGGGGGCCAACATGGCTACACCTTC.

This clonotype was found many times. This chain joins TRBV11-2 and TRBJ1-5; D not resolved. CDR1 and CDR2 (germline): SGHAT, FQNNGV. CDR3 length equals 13 residues. Trimming took off 0 bases at V and 4 bases at J, with 4 bases between the two ends. CDR3 nucleotide sequence: TGTGCCAGCAGCTTAGAAGTTAATCAGCCCCAGCATTTT. Protein sequence: CASSLEVNQPQHF.

This clonotype was counted many times. V is TRBV6-5 and J is TRBJ1-2; D may be TRBD1 (5 bases). The germline gives CDR1 MNHEY, CDR2 SVGAGI. This CDR3 has 12 amino acids. Trimming cost V 6 bases and J 6 bases, with 11 bases left between them. Here the CDR3 reads CASRGERNGYTF. The CDR3 DNA is TGTGCCAGCAGGGGGGAGAGGAATGGCTACACCTTC.

This chain connects TRBV6-5 to TRBJ1-1, with a tentative D call TRBD1 (6 bases). CDR3 length equals 13 residues. V was trimmed by 6 bases and J by 6 bases, leaving 14 bases between them. The germline V gene encodes CDR1 MNHEY and CDR2 SVGAGI. In nucleotides, the CDR3 is TGTGCCAGCAGACGCGGACAGCTTTCTGAAGCTTTCTTT. Translated, it gives CASRRGQLSEAFF.

The CDR3 coding sequence is TGCGCCAGCAGCTTGGAAGTGTCGGCAGTTGGTGGTACTGAAGCTTTCTTT. Its protein is CASSLEVSAVGGTEAFF. This chain links TRBV5-1 with TRBJ1-1; D not certain. Between the trimmed V and J ends, which lost 0 bases and 5 bases, there was a span of 20 bases. This CDR3 comprises 17 residues. The germline V gene encodes CDR1 SGHRS and CDR2 YFSETQ.

V and J are TRBV30 and TRBJ2-7; 11 bases are shared with TRBD2. In germline, CDR1 is GTSNPN, CDR2 SVGIG (reference sequence). J gave up 1 base and V 0 bases, and 11 bases lay outside the gene matches. This CDR3 contains 18 residues. The CDR3 coding sequence is TGTGCCTGGAGTGTACCCTGGCTAGCGGGGGGCCGTTCCTACGAGCAGTACTTC. As protein: CAWSVPWLAGGRSYEQYF.

This clonotype was found many times. The gene calls are TRBV24-1 and TRBJ1-5, with a possible D match to TRBD1 (6 bases). Trimming cost V 3 bases and J 0 bases, with 8 bases left between them. Germline lookup yields CDR1 KGHDR and CDR2 SFDVKD. This CDR3 comprises 15 residues. CDR3 DNA sequence: TGTGCCACCAGTGATGGACAGTATAGCAATCAGCCCCAGCATTTT. Encoded protein: CATSDGQYSNQPQHF.

V is TRBV5-5 and J is TRBJ2-5; D is undetermined. The CDR3 extends over 10 amino acids. Trimming shortened V by 4 bases and J by 9 bases, and 7 bases separated the two germline ends. Germline CDR1 SGHKS, CDR2 YYEKEE (reference sequence). Written as DNA, the CDR3 is TGTGCCAGCAGCGTGTTACCCCAGTACTTC. The encoded protein is CASSVLPQYF. Full variable domain (missing parts from reference TRBV5-5 and TRBJ2-5): DAGVTQSPTHLIKTRGQQVTLRCSPISGHKSVSWYQQVLGQGPQFIFQYYEKEERGRGNFPDRFSARQFPNYSSELNVNALLLGDSALYLCASSVLPQYFGPGTRLLVL.

As for this clonotype: A single base separates this from a much larger clone, so it may be a read error. This chain connects TRBV12-3 or TRBV12-4 to TRBJ2-2, with D perhaps matching TRBD2 (5 bases). CDR3 length: 12 amino acids. CDR3 nucleotides: TGTGCCAGCAGACAGAAGGTCGGGGAGCTGCTTTTT. This codes for CASRQKVGELLF.

This clonotype was seen many times. This chain uses TRBV5-8 with TRBJ2-7; tentatively, D is TRBD1 or TRBD2 (5 bases each). The CDR3 has 14 amino acids. Germline CDR1 SGHTS, CDR2 YDEGEE. The V gene lost 0 bases and the J gene lost 7 bases, with 14 bases spanning the gap. CDR3 in DNA: TGTGCCAGCAGCTTGGGTTCCGGGGCGAGGGAGCAGTACTTC. It translates to CASSLGSGAREQYF.

This clonotype was detected many times. The V call is TRBV12-3 or TRBV12-4, the J call TRBJ1-2; TRBD1 agrees at 8 bases. The CDR3 runs to 12 residues. J was trimmed by 7 bases and V by 3 bases; bases with no gene match: 1. CDR3 sequence reads: CASSFGQGGYTF. The CDR3 nucleotides read TGTGCCAGCAGTTTCGGACAGGGTGGCTACACCTTC.

There are many counts of this clonotype. The rearrangement uses TRBV9 and TRBJ1-1; TRBD1 might be the D (5 bases). Trimming took off 0 bases at V and 5 bases at J, with 11 bases between the two ends. The germline V gene encodes CDR1 SGDLS and CDR2 YYNGEE. CDR3 size: 14 residues. CDR3 in amino acids: CASSVGGGGTEAFF. In DNA form, the CDR3 reads TGTGCCAGCAGCGTAGGCGGGGGAGGTACTGAAGCTTTCTTT. Drawing the rest from reference TRBV9 and TRBJ1-1, the complete variable domain is DSGVTQTPKHLITATGQRVTLRCSPRSGDLSVYWYQQSLDQGLQFLIQYYNGEERAKGNILERFSAQQFPDLHSELNLSSLELGDSALYFCASSVGGGGTEAFFGQGTRLTVV.